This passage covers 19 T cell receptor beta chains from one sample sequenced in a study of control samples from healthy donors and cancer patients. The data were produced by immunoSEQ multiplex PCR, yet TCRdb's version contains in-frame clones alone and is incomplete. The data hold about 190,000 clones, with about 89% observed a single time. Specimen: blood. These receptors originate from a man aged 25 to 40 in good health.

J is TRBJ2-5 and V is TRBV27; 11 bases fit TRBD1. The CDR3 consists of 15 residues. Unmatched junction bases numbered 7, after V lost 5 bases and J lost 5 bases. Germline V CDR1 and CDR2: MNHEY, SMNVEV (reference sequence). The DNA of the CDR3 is TGTGCCAGCAGTCGGACAGGGGGCTGGGGGGAGACCCAGTACTTC. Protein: CASSRTGGWGETQYF.

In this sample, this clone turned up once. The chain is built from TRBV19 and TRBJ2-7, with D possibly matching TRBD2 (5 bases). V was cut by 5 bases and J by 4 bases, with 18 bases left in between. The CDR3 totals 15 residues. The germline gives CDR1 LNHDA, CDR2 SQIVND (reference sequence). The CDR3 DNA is TGTGCCAGTAGTGCACTTTGGGGAGCTGGTTACGAGCAGTACTTC. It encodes CASSALWGAGYEQYF. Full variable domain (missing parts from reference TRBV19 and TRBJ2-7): DGGITQSPKYLFRKEGQNVTLSCEQNLNHDAMYWYRQDPGQGLRLIYYSQIVNDFQKGDIAEGYSVSREKKESFPLTVTSAQKNPTAFYLCASSALWGAGYEQYFGPGTRLTVT.

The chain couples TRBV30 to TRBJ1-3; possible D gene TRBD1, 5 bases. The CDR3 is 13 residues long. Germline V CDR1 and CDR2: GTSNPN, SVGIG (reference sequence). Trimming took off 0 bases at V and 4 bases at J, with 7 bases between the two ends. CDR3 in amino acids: CAWSVKGGNTIYF. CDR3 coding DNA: TGTGCCTGGAGTGTAAAGGGGGGAAACACCATATATTTT.

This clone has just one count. The CDR3 region is CASSYNRDNEKLFF. CDR3 bases: TGTGCCAGCAGTTATAACAGGGATAATGAAAAACTGTTTTTT. The V gene is TRBV6-2 or TRBV6-3, the J gene TRBJ1-4; D is possibly TRBD1 (6 bases). The germline CDR1 and CDR2 sequences are MNHEY and SVGEGT. V shed 3 bases and J shed 4 bases, with 9 bases lying between them. The CDR3 loop spans 14 amino acids.

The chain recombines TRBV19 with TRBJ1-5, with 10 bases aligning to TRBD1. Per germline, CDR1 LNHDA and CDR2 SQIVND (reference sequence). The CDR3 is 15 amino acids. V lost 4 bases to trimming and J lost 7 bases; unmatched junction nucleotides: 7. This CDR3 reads CASSRKDRGHQPQHF. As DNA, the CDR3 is TGTGCCAGTAGTAGAAAAGACAGGGGGCACCAGCCCCAGCATTTT.

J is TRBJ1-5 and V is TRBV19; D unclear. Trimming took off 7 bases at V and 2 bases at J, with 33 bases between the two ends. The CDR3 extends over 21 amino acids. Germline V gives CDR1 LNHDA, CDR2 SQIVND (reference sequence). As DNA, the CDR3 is TGTGCCAGTACCCCGGAGGTCAACCCACCGATTTTTATATTTGGCAATCAGCCCCAGCATTTT. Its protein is CASTPEVNPPIFIFGNQPQHF.

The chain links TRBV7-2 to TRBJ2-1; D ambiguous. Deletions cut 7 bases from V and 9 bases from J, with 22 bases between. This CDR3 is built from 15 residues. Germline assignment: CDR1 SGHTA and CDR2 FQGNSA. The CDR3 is CASTKRSSLPPEQFF. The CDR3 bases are TGTGCCAGCACAAAGCGCAGCTCCCTCCCACCTGAGCAGTTCTTC.

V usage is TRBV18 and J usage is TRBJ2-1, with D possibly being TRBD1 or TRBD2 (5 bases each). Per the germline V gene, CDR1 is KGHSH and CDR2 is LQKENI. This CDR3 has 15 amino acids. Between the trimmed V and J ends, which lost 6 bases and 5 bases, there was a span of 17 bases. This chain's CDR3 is CASSLEGAGNNEQFF. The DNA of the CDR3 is TGTGCCAGCTCGCTCGAGGGTGCAGGGAACAATGAGCAGTTCTTC.

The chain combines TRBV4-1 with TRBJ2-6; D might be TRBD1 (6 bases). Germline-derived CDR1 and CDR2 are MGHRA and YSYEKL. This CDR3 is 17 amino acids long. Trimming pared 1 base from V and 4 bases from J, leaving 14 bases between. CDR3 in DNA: TGCGCCAGCAGCCAAGGGGAGAGGGGGTCCGGGGCCAACGTCCTGACTTTC. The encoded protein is CASSQGERGSGANVLTF.

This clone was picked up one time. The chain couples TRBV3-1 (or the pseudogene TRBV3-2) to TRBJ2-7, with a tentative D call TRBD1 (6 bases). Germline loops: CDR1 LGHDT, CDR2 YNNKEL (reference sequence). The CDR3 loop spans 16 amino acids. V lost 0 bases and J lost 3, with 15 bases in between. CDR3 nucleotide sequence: TGTGCCAGCAGCCAAGATGTAATAGGACAGCACTACGAGCAGTACTTC. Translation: CASSQDVIGQHYEQYF.

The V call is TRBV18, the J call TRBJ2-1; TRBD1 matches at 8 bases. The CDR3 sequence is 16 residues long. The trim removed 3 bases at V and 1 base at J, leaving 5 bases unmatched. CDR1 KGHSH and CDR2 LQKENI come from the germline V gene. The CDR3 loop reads CASSPLGQGSYNEQFF. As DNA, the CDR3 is TGTGCCAGCTCACCCCTAGGACAGGGATCCTACAATGAGCAGTTCTTC.

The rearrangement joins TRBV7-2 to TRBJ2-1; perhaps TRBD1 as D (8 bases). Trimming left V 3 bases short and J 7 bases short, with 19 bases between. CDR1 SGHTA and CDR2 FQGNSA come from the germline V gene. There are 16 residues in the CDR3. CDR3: CASSFTATGGGNEQFF. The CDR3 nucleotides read TGTGCCAGCAGCTTCACGGCTACAGGGGGGGGGAATGAGCAGTTCTTC.

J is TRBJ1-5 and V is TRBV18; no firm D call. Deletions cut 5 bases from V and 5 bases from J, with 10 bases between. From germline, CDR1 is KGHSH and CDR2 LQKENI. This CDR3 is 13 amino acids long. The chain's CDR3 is CASSTGRDQPQHF. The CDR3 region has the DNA TGTGCCAGCTCAACGGGGAGGGATCAGCCCCAGCATTTT.

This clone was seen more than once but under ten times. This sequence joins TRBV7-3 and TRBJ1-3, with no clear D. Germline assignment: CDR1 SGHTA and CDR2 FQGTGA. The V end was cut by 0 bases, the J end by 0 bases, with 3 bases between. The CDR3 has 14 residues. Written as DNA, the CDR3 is TGTGCCAGCAGCTTAACGAACTCTGGAAACACCATATATTTT. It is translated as CASSLTNSGNTIYF.

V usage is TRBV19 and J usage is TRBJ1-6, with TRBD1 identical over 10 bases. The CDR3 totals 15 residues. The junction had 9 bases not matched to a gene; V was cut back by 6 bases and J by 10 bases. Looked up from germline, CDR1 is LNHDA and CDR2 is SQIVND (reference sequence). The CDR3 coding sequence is TGTGCCAGTAGGCAAGAGGGACAGGGGTTATCACCCCTCCACTTT. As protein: CASRQEGQGLSPLHF. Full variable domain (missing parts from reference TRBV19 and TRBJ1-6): DGGITQSPKYLFRKEGQNVTLSCEQNLNHDAMYWYRQDPGQGLRLIYYSQIVNDFQKGDIAEGYSVSREKKESFPLTVTSAQKNPTAFYLCASRQEGQGLSPLHFGNGTRLTVT.

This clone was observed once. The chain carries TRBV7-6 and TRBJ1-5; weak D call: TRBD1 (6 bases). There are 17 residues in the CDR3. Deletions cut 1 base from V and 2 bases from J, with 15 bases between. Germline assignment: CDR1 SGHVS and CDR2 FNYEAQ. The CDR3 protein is CASSLDRGGHGNQPQHF. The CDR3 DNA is TGTGCCAGCAGCTTAGATCGAGGGGGGCATGGCAATCAGCCCCAGCATTTT.

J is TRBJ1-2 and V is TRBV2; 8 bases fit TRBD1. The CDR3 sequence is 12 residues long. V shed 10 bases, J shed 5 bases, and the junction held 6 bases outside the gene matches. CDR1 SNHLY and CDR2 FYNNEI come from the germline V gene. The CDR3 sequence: CATGQGNYGYTF. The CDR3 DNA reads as TGTGCCACCGGACAGGGAAATTATGGCTACACCTTC.

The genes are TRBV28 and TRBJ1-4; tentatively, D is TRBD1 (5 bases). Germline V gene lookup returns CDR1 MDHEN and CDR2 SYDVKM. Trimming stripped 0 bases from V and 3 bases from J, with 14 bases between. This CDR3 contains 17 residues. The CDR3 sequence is CASSLWAGNTANEKLFF. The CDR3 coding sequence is TGTGCCAGCAGTTTATGGGCAGGGAACACAGCTAATGAAAAACTGTTTTTT.

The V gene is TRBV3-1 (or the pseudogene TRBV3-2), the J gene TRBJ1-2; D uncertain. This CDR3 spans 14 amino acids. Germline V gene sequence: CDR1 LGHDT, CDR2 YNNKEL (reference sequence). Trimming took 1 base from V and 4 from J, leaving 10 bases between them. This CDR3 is CASSQGGRSYGYTF. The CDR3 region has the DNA TGTGCCAGCAGCCAAGGAGGCAGGAGCTATGGCTACACCTTC.